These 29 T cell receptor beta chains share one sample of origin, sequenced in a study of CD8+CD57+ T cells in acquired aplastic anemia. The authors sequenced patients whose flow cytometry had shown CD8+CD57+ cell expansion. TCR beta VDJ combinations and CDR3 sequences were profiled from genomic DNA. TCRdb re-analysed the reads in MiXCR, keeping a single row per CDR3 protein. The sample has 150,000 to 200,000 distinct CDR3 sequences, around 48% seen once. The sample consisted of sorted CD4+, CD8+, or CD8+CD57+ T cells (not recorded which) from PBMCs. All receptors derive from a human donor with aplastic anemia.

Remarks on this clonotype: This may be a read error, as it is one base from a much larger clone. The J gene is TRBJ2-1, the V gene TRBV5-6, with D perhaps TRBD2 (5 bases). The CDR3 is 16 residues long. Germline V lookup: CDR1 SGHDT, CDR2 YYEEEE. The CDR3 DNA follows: TGTGCCAGCAGCTCCTCTTTCCGGGGAGACTACGATGAGCAGTTCTTC. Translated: CASSSSFRGDYDEQFF. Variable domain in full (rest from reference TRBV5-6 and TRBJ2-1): DAGVTQSPTHLIKTRGQQVTLRCSPKSGHDTVSWYQQALGQGPQFIFQYYEEEERQRGNFPDRFSGHQFPNYSSELNVNALLLGDSALYLCASSSSFRGDYDEQFFGPGTRLTVL.

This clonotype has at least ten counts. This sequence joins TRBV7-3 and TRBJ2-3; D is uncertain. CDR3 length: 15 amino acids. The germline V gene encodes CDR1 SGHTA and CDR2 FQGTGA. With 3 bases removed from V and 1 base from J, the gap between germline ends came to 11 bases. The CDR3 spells CASSLGMPGTDTQYF. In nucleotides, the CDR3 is TGTGCCAGCAGCTTGGGGATGCCCGGCACAGATACGCAGTATTTT.

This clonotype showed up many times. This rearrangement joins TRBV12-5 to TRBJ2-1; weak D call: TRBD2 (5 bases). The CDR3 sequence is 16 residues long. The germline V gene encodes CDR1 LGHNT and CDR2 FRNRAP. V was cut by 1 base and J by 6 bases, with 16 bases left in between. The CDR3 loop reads CASGLETGNLVNEQFF. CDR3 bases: TGTGCTAGTGGTTTGGAAACGGGGAATTTGGTCAATGAGCAGTTCTTC.

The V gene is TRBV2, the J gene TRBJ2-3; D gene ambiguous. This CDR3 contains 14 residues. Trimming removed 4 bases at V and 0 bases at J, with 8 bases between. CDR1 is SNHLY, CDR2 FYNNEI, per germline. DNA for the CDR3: TGTGCCAGCAGTGCCAGGTTTAGCACAGATACGCAGTATTTT. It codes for CASSARFSTDTQYF.

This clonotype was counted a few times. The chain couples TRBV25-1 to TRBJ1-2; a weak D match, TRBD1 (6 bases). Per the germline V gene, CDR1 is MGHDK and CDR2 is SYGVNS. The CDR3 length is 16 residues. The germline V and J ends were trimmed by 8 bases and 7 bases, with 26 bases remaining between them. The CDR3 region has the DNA TGTGCCAGCCGCAACACTCGGAAGGGGGTGAGTGGTGGCTACACCTTC. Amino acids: CASRNTRKGVSGGYTF.

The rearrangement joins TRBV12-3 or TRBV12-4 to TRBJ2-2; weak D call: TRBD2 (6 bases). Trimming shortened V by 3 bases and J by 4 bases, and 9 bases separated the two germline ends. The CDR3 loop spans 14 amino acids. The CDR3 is CASSFAGSTGELFF. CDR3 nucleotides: TGTGCCAGCAGTTTTGCGGGGAGCACCGGGGAGCTGTTTTTT.

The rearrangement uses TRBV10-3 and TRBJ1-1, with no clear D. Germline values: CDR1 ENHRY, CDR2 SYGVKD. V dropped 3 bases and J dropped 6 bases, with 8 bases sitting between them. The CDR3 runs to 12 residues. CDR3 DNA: TGTGCCATCAGTGACGGGGTGGCTGAAGCTTTCTTT. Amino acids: CAISDGVAEAFF.

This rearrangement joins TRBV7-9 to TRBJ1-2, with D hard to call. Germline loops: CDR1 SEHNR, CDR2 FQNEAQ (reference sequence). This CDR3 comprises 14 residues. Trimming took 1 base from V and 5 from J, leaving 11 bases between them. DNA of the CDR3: TGTGCCAGCAGCTTAGACATAGGACTTTATGGCTACACCTTC. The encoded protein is CASSLDIGLYGYTF. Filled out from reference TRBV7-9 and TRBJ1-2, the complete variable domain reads DTGVSQNPRHKITKRGQNVTFRCDPISEHNRLYWYRQTLGQGPEFLTYFQNEAQLEKSRLLSDRFSAERPKGSFSTLEIQRTEQGDSAMYLCASSLDIGLYGYTFGSGTRLTVV.

The CDR3 is CATSDPTAGQSNTGELFF. CDR3 DNA sequence: TGTGCCACCAGTGACCCCACCGCGGGACAGTCGAACACCGGGGAGCTGTTTTTT. V gene TRBV24-1 combines with J gene TRBJ2-2, with D possibly TRBD1 on 7 matching bases. Per germline, CDR1 KGHDR and CDR2 SFDVKD. V was pared by 4 bases and J by 0 bases, with 17 bases between. This CDR3 contains 18 residues.

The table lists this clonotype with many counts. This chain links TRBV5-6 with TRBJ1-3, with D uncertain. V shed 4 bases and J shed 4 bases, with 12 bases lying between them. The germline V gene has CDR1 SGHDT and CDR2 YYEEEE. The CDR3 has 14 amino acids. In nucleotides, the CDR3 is TGTGCCAGCAGCGCCGACTTCAGGGGAAACACCATATATTTT. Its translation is CASSADFRGNTIYF.

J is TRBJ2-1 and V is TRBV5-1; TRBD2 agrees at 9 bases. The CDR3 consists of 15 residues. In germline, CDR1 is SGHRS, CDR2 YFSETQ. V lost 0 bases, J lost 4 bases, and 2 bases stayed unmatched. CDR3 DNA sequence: TGCGCCAGCAGCTTGGTAACTAGCGGGTACAATGAGCAGTTCTTC. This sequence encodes CASSLVTSGYNEQFF.

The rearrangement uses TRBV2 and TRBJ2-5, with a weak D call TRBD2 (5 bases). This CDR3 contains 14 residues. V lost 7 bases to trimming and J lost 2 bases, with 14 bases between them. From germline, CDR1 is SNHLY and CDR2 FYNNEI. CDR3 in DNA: TGTGCCAGCAAAATGGGCCGGGGACAAGAGACCCAGTACTTC. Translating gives CASKMGRGQETQYF.

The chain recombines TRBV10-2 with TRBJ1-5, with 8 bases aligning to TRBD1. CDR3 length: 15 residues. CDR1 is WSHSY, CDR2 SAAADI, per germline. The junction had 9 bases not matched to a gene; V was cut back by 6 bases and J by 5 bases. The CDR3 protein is CASRRQGHLHQPQHF. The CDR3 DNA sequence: TGCGCCAGCAGGAGACAGGGGCATCTTCATCAGCCCCAGCATTTT.

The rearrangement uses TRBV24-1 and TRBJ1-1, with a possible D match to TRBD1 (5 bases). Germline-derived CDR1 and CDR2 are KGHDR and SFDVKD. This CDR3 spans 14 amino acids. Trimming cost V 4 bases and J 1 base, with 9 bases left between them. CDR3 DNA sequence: TGTGCCACCAGTGAGTCTGGGGGGAACACTGAAGCTTTCTTT. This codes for CATSESGGNTEAFF.

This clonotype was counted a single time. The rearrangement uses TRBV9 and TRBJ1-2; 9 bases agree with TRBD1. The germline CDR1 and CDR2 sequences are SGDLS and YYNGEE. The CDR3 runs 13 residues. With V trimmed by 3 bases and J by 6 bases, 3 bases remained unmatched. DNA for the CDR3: TGTGCCAGCAGCGCCGGACAGGGGCATGGCTACACCTTC. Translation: CASSAGQGHGYTF.

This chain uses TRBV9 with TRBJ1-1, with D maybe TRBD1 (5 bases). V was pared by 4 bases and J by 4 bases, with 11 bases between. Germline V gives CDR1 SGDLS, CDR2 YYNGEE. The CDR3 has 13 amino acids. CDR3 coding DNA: TGTGCCAGCAGCAAGGGACGGACCACTGAAGCTTTCTTT. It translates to CASSKGRTTEAFF.

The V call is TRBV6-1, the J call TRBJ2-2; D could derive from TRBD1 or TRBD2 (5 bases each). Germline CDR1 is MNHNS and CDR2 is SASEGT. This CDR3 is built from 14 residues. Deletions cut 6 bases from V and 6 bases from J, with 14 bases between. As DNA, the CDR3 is TGTGCCAGCAGCCCGACGGTGGGGGCCGGGGAGCTGTTTTTT. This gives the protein CASSPTVGAGELFF.

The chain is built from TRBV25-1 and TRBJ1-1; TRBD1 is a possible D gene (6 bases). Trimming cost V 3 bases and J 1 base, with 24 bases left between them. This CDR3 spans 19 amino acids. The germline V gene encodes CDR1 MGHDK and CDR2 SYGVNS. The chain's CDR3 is CASSDGGGLPHTENTEAFF. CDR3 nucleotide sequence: TGTGCCAGCAGTGACGGTGGGGGGCTACCACACACTGAGAACACTGAAGCTTTCTTT.

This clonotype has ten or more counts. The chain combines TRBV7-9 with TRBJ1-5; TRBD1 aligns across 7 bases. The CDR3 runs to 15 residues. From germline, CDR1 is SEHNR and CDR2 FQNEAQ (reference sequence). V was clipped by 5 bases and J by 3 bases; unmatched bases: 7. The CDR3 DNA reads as TGTGCCAGCAGCGCGACAGGGCTCTTCAATCAGCCCCAGCATTTT. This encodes CASSATGLFNQPQHF.

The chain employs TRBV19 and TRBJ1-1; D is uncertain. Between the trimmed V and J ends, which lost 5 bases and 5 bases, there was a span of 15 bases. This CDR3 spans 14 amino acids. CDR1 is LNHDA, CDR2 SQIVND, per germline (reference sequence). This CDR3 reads CASSPGYIGTEAFF. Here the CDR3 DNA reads TGTGCCAGTAGTCCCGGCTATATCGGTACTGAAGCTTTCTTT.

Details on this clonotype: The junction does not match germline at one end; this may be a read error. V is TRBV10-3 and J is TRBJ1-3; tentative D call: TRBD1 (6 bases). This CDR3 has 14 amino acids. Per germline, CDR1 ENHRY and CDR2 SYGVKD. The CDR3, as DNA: TGTGCCATCAGTGATAGGACAGCTGGAAGCACCATATATTTT. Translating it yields CAISDRTAGSTIYF.

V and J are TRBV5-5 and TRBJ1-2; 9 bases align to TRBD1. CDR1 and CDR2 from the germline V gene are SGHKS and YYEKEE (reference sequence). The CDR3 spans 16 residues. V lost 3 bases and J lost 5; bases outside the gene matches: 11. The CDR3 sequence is CASSSPGQGTGYGYTF. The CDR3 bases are TGTGCCAGCAGCTCACCGGGACAGGGTACGGGGTATGGCTACACCTTC.

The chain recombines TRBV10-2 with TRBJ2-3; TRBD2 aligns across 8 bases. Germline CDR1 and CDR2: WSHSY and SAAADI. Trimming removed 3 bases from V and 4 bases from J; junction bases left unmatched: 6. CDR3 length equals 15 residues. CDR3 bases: TGCGCCAGCAGTGAACCGGCGGGGGGTTCAGATACGCAGTATTTT. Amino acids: CASSEPAGGSDTQYF.

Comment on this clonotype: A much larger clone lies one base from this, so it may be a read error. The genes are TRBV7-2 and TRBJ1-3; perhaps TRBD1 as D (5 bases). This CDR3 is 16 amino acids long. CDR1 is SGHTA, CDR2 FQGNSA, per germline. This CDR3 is CASSLDRGVSGSTIYF. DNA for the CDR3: TGTGCCAGCAGCTTAGATAGGGGTGTATCGGGAAGCACCATATATTTT.

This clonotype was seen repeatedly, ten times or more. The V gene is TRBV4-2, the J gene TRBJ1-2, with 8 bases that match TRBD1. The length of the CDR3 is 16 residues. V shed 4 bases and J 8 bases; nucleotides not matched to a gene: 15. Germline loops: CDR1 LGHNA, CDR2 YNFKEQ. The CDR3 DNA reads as TGTGCCAGCAGCCCCGGACAGGGCTGGGAGGGGCAAGGCTACACCTTC. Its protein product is CASSPGQGWEGQGYTF.

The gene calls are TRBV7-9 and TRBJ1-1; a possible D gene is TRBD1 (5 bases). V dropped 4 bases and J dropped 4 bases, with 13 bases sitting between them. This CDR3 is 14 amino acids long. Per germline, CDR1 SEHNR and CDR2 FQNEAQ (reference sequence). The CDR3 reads CASSSGYQGTEAFF. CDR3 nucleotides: TGTGCCAGCAGCTCCGGCTACCAGGGCACTGAAGCTTTCTTT.

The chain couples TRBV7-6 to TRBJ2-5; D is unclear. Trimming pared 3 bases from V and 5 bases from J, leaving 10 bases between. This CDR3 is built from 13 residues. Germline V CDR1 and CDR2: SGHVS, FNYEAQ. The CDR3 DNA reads TGTGCCAGCAGCTTCCAGGATCTCGAGACCCAGTACTTC. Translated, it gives CASSFQDLETQYF.

The CDR3 reads CASSVGTALEQYF. The CDR3 nucleotides read TGTGCCAGCAGTGTTGGGACAGCACTCGAGCAGTACTTC. V gene TRBV12-3 or TRBV12-4 combines with J gene TRBJ2-7; TRBD1 matches 7 bases. The ends lost 5 bases at V and 6 bases at J; junction bases unmatched: 7. CDR3 length: 13 amino acids.

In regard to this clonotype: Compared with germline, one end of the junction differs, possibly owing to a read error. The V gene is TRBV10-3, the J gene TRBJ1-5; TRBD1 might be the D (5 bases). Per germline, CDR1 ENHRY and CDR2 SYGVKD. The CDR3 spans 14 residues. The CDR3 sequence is CAVSEDRGNQSQHF. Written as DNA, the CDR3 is TGTGCCGTCAGTGAGGACCGGGGGAATCAGTCCCAGCATTTT.